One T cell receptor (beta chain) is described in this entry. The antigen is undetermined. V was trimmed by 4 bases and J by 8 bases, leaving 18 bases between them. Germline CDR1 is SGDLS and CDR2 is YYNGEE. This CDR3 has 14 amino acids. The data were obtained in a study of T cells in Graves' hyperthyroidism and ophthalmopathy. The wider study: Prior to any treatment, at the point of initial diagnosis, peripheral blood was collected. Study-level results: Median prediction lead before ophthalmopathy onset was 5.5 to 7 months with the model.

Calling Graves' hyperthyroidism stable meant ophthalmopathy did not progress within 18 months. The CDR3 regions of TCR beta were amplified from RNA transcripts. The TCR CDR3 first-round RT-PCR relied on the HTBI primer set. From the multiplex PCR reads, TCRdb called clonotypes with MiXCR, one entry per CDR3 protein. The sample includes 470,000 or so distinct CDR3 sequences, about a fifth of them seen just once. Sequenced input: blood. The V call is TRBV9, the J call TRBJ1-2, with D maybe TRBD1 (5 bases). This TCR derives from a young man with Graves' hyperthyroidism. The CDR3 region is CASSPHRSLGGYTF. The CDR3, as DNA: TGTGCCAGCAGCCCCCACAGGTCTCTGGGGGGCTACACCTTC.